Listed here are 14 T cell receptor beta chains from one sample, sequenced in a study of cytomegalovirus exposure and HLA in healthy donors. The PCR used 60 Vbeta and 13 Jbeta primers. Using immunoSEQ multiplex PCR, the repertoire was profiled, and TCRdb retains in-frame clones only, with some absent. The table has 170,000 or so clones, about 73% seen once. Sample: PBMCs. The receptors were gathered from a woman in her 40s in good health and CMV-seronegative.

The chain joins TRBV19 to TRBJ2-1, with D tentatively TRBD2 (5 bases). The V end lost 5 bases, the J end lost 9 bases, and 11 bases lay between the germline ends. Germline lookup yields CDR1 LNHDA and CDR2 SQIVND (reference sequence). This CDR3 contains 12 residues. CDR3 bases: TGTGCCAGTAGTCTGAGTCGGGGTGAGCAGTTCTTC. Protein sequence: CASSLSRGEQFF.

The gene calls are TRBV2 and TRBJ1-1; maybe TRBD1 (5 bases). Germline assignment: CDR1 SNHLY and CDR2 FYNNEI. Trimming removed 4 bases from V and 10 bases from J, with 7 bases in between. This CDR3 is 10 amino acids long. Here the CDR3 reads CASSAGGAFF. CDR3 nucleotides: TGTGCCAGCAGTGCCGGGGGAGCTTTCTTT.

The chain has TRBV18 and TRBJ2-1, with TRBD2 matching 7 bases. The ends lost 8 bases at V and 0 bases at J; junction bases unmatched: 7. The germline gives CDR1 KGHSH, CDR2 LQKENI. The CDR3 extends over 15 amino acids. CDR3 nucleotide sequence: TGTGCCAGCCGACCCAGCGGGAACTCCTACAATGAGCAGTTCTTC. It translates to CASRPSGNSYNEQFF.

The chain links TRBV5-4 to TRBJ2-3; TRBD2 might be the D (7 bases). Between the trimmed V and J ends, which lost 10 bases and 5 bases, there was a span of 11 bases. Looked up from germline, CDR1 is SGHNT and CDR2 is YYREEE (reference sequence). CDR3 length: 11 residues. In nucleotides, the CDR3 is TGTGCCGCGGGGGCACGAGATACGCAGTATTTT. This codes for CAAGARDTQYF.

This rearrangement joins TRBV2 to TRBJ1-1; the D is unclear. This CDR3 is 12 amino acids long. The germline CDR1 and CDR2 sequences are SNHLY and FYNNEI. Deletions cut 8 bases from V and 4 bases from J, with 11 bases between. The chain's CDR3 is CASQAAGTEAFF. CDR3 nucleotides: TGTGCCAGCCAGGCAGCCGGCACTGAAGCTTTCTTT.

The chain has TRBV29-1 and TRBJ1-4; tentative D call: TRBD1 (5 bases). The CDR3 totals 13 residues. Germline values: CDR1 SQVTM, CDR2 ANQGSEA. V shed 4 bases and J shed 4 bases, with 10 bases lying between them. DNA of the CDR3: TGCAGCGTTGGTTGGGGCAGTAATGAAAAACTGTTTTTT. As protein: CSVGWGSNEKLFF.

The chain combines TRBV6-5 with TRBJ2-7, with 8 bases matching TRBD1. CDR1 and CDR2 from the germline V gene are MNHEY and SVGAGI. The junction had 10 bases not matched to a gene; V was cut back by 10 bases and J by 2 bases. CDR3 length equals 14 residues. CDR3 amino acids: CAIGRTGSAYEQYF. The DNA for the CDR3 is TGTGCCATAGGAAGGACAGGGTCGGCCTACGAGCAGTACTTC.

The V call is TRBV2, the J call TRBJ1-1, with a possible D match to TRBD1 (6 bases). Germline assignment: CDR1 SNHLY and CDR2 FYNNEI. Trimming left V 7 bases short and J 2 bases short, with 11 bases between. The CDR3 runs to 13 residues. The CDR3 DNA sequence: TGTGCCAGCAATACAGGGCATAACACTGAAGCTTTCTTT. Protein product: CASNTGHNTEAFF.

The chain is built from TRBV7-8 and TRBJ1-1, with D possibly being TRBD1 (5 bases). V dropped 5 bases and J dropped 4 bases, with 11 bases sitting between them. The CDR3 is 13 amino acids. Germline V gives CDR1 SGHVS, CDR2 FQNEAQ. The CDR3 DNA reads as TGTGCCAGCAGCCCAGGGTTCCCCACTGAAGCTTTCTTT. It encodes CASSPGFPTEAFF.

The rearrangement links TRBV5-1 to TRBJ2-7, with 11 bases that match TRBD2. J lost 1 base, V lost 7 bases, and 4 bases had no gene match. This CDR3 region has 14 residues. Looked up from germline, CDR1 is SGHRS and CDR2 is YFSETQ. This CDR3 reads CASGPSGGSYEQYF. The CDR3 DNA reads TGCGCCAGCGGCCCTAGCGGGGGGTCCTACGAGCAGTACTTC. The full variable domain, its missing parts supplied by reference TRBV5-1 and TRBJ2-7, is KAGVTQTPRYLIKTRGQQVTLSCSPISGHRSVSWYQQTPGQGLQFLFEYFSETQRNKGNFPGRFSGRQFSNSRSEMNVSTLELGDSALYLCASGPSGGSYEQYFGPGTRLTVT.

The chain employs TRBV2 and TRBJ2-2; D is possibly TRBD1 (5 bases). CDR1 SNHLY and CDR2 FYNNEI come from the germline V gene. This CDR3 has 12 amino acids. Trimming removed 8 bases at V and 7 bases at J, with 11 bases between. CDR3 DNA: TGTGCCAGCGTTCAGGGCGGCGGGGAGCTGTTTTTT. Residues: CASVQGGGELFF.

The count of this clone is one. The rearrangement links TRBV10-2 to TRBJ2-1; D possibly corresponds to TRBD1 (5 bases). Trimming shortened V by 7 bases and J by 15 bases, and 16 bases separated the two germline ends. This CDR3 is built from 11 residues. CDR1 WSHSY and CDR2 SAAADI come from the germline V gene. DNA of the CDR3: TGCGCCAGCAAAAGGGGCTCCCAAGCGTTCTTC. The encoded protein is CASKRGSQAFF.

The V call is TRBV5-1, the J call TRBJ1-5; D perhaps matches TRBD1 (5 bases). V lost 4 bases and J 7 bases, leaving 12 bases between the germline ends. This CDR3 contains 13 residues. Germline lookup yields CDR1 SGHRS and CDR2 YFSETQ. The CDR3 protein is CASSPGREQPQHF. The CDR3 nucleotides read TGCGCCAGCAGCCCGGGACGGGAGCAGCCCCAGCATTTT. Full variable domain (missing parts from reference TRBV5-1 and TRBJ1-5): KAGVTQTPRYLIKTRGQQVTLSCSPISGHRSVSWYQQTPGQGLQFLFEYFSETQRNKGNFPGRFSGRQFSNSRSEMNVSTLELGDSALYLCASSPGREQPQHFGDGTRLSIL.

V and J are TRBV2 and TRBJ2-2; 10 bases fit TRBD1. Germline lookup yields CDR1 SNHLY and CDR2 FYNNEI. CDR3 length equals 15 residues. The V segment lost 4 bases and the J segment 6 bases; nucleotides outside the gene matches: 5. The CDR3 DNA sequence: TGTGCCAGCAGTGGACAGGGGGCAGGGGCCGGGGAGCTGTTTTTT. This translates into CASSGQGAGAGELFF.